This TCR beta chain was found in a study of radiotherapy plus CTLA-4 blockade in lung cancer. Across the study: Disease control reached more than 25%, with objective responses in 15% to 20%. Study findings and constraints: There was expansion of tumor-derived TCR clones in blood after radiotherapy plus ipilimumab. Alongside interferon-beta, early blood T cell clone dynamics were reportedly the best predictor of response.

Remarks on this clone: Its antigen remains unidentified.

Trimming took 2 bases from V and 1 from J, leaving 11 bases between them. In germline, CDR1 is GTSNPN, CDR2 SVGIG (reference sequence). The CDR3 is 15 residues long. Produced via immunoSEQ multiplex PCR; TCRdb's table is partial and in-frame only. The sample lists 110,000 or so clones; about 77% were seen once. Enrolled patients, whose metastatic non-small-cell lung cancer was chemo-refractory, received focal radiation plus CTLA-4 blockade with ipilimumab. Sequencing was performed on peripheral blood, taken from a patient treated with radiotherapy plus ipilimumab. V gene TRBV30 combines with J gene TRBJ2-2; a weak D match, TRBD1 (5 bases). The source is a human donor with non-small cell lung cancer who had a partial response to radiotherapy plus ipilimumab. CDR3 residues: CAWSRRTLNTGELFF. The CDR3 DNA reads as TGTGCCTGGAGTCGAAGGACACTGAACACCGGGGAGCTGTTTTTT. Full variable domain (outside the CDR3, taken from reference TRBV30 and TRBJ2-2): SQTIHQWPATLVQPVGSPLSLECTVEGTSNPNLYWYRQAAGRGLQLLFYSVGIGQISSEVPQNLSASRPQDRQFILSSKKLLLSDSGFYLCAWSRRTLNTGELFFGEGSRLTVL.